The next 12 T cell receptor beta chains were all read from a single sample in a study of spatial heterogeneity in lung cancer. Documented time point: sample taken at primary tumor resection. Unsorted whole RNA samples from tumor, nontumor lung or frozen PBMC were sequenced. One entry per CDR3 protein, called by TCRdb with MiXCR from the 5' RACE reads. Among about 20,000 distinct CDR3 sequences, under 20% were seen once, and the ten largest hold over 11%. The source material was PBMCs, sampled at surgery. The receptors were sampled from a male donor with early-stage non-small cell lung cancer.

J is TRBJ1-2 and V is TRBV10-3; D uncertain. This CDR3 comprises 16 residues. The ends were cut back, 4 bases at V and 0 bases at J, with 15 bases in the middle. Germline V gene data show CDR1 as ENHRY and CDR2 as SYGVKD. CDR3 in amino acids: CAISGAGHPANYGYTF. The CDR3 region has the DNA TGTGCCATCAGTGGGGCTGGTCATCCGGCTAACTATGGCTACACCTTC.

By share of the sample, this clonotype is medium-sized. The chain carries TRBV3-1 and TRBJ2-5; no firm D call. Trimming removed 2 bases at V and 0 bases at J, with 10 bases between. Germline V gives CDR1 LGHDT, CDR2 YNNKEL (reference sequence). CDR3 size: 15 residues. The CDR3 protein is CASSQLQSYQETQYF. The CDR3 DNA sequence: TGTGCCAGCAGCCAACTACAGTCGTACCAAGAGACCCAGTACTTC.

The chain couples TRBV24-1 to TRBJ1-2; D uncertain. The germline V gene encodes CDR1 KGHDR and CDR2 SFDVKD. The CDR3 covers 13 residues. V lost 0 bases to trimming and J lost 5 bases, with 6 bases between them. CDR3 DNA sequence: TGTGCCACCAGTGATTTGCGGGAGTATGGCTACACCTTC. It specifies CATSDLREYGYTF.

CDR3 sequence (DNA): TGTGCCAGCAGCTTGGCCGGACAGAGCGTCGAGACCCAGTACTTC. Amino acid sequence: CASSLAGQSVETQYF. V is TRBV5-6 and J is TRBJ2-5; a possible D gene is TRBD1 (6 bases). Trimming left V 0 bases short and J 5 bases short, with 14 bases between. This CDR3 has 15 residues. CDR1 and CDR2 (germline): SGHDT, YYEEEE.

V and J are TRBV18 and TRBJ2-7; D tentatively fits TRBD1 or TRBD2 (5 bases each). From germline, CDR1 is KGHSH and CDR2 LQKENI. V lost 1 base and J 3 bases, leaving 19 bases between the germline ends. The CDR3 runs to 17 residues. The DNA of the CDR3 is TGTGCCAGCTCACCACTGGGCCCGGGACGAGGAAGCTACGAGCAGTACTTC. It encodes CASSPLGPGRGSYEQYF.

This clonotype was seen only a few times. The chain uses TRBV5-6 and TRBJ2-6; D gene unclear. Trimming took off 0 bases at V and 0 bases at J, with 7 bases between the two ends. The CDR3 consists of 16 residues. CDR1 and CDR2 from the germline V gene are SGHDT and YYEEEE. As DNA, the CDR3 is TGTGCCAGCAGCTTGGAGATAAGCTCTGGGGCCAACGTCCTGACTTTC. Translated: CASSLEISSGANVLTF. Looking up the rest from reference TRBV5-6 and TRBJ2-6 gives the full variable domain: DAGVTQSPTHLIKTRGQQVTLRCSPKSGHDTVSWYQQALGQGPQFIFQYYEEEERQRGNFPDRFSGHQFPNYSSELNVNALLLGDSALYLCASSLEISSGANVLTFGAGSRLTVL.

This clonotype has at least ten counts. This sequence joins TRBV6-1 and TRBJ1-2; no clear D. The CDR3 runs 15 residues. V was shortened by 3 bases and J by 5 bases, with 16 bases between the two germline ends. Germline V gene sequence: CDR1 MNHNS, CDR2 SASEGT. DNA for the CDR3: TGTGCCAGCAGTGATCCTTCGGCTTCGGTATATGGCTACACCTTC. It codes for CASSDPSASVYGYTF.

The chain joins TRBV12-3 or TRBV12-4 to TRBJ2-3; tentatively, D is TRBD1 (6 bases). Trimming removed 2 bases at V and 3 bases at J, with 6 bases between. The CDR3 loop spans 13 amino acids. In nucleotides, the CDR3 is TGTGCCAGCAGTTTAAGGGGGACAGATACGCAGTATTTT. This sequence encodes CASSLRGTDTQYF.

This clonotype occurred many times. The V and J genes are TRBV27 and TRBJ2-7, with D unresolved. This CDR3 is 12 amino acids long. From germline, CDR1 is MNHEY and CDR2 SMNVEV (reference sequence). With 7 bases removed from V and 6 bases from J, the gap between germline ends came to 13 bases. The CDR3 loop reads CASKVGVGEQYF. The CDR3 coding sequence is TGTGCCAGCAAGGTAGGAGTTGGCGAGCAGTACTTC.

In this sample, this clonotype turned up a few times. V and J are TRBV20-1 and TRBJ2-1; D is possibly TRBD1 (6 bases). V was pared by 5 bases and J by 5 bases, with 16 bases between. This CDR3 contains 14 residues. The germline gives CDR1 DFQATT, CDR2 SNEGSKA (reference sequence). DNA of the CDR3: TGCAGTGCTGAGCCCGGGACACATGACAATGAGCAGTTCTTC. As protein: CSAEPGTHDNEQFF.

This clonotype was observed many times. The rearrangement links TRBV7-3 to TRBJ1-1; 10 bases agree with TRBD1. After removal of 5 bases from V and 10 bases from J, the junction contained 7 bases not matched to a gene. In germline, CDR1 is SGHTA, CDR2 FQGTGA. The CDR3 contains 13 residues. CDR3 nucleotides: TGTGCCAGCAGCCCCGGGACAGGGGTCCGAGCTTTCTTT. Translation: CASSPGTGVRAFF.

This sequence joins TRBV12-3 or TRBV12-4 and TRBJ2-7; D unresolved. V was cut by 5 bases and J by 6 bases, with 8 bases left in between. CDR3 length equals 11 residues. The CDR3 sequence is CASSASVEQYF. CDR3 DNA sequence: TGTGCCAGCAGTGCGTCGGTCGAGCAGTACTTC.